Below are 21 T cell receptor beta chains sequenced from a single sample in a study of blood T cell repertoires in COVID-19. Generated by immunoSEQ multiplex PCR, the TCRdb table keeps only in-frame clones and is missing some. The sample comprises approximately 100,000 clones, over 75% of which are singletons, and approximately 13% rests with the top ten. The sample was peripheral blood. The receptor source for this set is a human donor in a cohort sampled during active COVID-19.

The chain couples TRBV5-1 to TRBJ2-3; tentative D call: TRBD2 (6 bases). Germline V gene lookup returns CDR1 SGHRS and CDR2 YFSETQ. V was clipped by 2 bases and J by 4 bases, with 8 bases between them. The CDR3 spans 13 residues. CDR3 loop: CASSLWEADTQYF. For the CDR3, the DNA is TGCGCCAGCAGCTTATGGGAGGCAGATACGCAGTATTTT.

The V gene is TRBV19, the J gene TRBJ2-5, with 15 bases that match TRBD2. CDR1 LNHDA and CDR2 SQIVND come from the germline V gene (reference sequence). This CDR3 region has 15 residues. V dropped 4 bases and J dropped 6; count of bases not matched to a gene: 3. The CDR3 sequence: CASSRTSGGGQTQYF. The CDR3 region has the DNA TGTGCCAGTAGTAGGACTAGCGGGGGGGGACAGACCCAGTACTTC.

The chain is built from TRBV7-3 and TRBJ1-1, with 12 bases lining up with TRBD1. The CDR3 runs 17 residues. The germline CDR1 and CDR2 sequences are SGHTA and FQGTGA. Trimming removed 5 bases from V and 10 bases from J; junction bases left unmatched: 17. The CDR3: CASSTHSLGTGGLSAFF. The CDR3 nucleotides read TGTGCCAGCAGCACCCATAGTCTCGGGACAGGGGGCCTCTCAGCTTTCTTT.

The chain employs TRBV5-1 and TRBJ2-1; 8 bases are shared with TRBD1. J lost 4 bases, V lost 1 base, and 13 bases had no gene match. The CDR3 loop spans 18 amino acids. Per the germline V gene, CDR1 is SGHRS and CDR2 is YFSETQ. The CDR3 region is CASSLRTGGPPNYNEQFF. The CDR3 DNA reads TGCGCCAGCAGCTTGAGAACAGGGGGTCCCCCAAATTACAATGAGCAGTTCTTC. Together with reference TRBV5-1 and TRBJ2-1, the CDR3 gives the full variable domain: KAGVTQTPRYLIKTRGQQVTLSCSPISGHRSVSWYQQTPGQGLQFLFEYFSETQRNKGNFPGRFSGRQFSNSRSEMNVSTLELGDSALYLCASSLRTGGPPNYNEQFFGPGTRLTVL.

The chain joins TRBV6-2 or TRBV6-3 to TRBJ2-1, with TRBD1 matching 7 bases. Germline CDR1 MNHEY, CDR2 SVGEGT. J gave up 12 bases and V 3 bases, and 5 bases lay outside the gene matches. The CDR3 contains 12 residues. In DNA, the CDR3 is TGTGCCAGCAGTTATTCCAGGGACAGGCAGTTCTTC. Translating gives CASSYSRDRQFF.

V and J are TRBV19 and TRBJ1-2; TRBD1 agrees at 8 bases. The V gene's germline CDR1 is LNHDA and CDR2 SQIVND (reference sequence). The CDR3 extends over 13 amino acids. With V trimmed by 6 bases and J by 1 base, 1 base remained unmatched. CDR3 sequence: CASRGQDNYGYTF. The DNA of the CDR3 is TGTGCCAGTAGGGGACAGGATAACTATGGCTACACCTTC.

V is TRBV28 and J is TRBJ1-2; no definite D call. The CDR3 is 16 residues long. Germline V gene data show CDR1 as MDHEN and CDR2 as SYDVKM. Trimming shortened V by 7 bases and J by 3 bases, and 21 bases separated the two germline ends. The CDR3 DNA sequence: TGTGCCAGCACCCTACGCCAGGTCAACGTCGACTATGGCTACACCTTC. It is translated as CASTLRQVNVDYGYTF.

This clone came up once. The chain carries TRBV4-1 and TRBJ2-5, with a weak D call TRBD2 (5 bases). This CDR3 region has 15 residues. Trimming removed 3 bases at V and 5 bases at J, with 16 bases between. The germline V gene encodes CDR1 MGHRA and CDR2 YSYEKL. The CDR3 is CASSHGPGGEETQYF. The CDR3, as DNA: TGCGCCAGCAGCCATGGCCCAGGAGGCGAGGAGACCCAGTACTTC.

The genes are TRBV7-8 and TRBJ2-3; 9 bases line up with TRBD1. The trim removed 2 bases at V and 5 bases at J, leaving 8 bases unmatched. The CDR3 loop spans 16 amino acids. Germline CDR1 SGHVS, CDR2 FQNEAQ. The CDR3 DNA reads TGTGCCAGCAGCTTAAAATGGACAGGGGTTAAAGATACGCAGTATTTT. It yields the protein CASSLKWTGVKDTQYF.

V gene TRBV18 combines with J gene TRBJ1-1; 9 bases map to TRBD1. With V trimmed by 0 bases and J by 7 bases, 6 bases remained unmatched. Germline assignment: CDR1 KGHSH and CDR2 LQKENI. The length of the CDR3 is 15 residues. CDR3 sequence reads: CASSPPTRQGVEAFF. Written as DNA, the CDR3 is TGTGCCAGCTCACCACCGACGCGACAGGGGGTTGAAGCTTTCTTT.

The CDR3 is CASSGPRGQGRTEQYF. The CDR3 coding sequence is TGTGCCAGCAGCGGGCCCCGGGGACAGGGACGAACCGAGCAGTACTTC. The J gene is TRBJ2-7, the V gene TRBV7-6; 9 bases are a match to TRBD1. Germline-derived CDR1 and CDR2 are SGHVS and FNYEAQ. V was pared by 5 bases and J by 6 bases, with 14 bases of the junction left unmatched. The CDR3 length is 16 residues. The full variable domain, rest sourced from reference TRBV7-6 and TRBJ2-7, is GAGVSQSPRYKVTKRGQDVALRCDPISGHVSLYWYRQALGQGPEFLTYFNYEAQQDKSGLPNDRFSAERPEGSISTLTIQRTEQRDSAMYRCASSGPRGQGRTEQYFGPGTRLTVT.

CDR3 residues: CASNTGPYGYTF. The DNA for the CDR3 is TGTGCCAGCAATACAGGGCCCTATGGCTACACCTTC. The V and J genes are TRBV12-3 or TRBV12-4 and TRBJ1-2, with D perhaps matching TRBD1 (6 bases). V gave up 7 bases and J gave up 4 bases, with 10 bases separating them. This CDR3 region has 12 residues.

The chain uses TRBV28 and TRBJ2-5; maybe TRBD1 (5 bases). From germline, CDR1 is MDHEN and CDR2 SYDVKM. The V gene lost 6 bases and the J gene lost 0 bases, with 17 bases spanning the gap. The CDR3 contains 16 residues. CDR3 in DNA: TGTGCCAGCAGCTTTTTCACTGCAGGGTACCAAGAGACCCAGTACTTC. This sequence encodes CASSFFTAGYQETQYF.

This clone occurred once. The V gene is TRBV19, the J gene TRBJ2-7; TRBD1 matches 10 bases. The V and J ends lost 8 bases and 3 bases, in that order; junction bases with no gene match: 7. In germline, CDR1 is LNHDA, CDR2 SQIVND (reference sequence). The length of the CDR3 is 14 residues. CDR3 coding DNA: TGTGCCAGTGACAGGGGGCGCGGGGTCTACGAGCAGTACTTC. It is translated as CASDRGRGVYEQYF.

The gene calls are TRBV10-3 and TRBJ2-7, with 9 bases that match TRBD1. CDR3 size: 14 residues. Germline CDR1 ENHRY, CDR2 SYGVKD. V lost 6 bases to trimming and J lost 4 bases; unmatched junction nucleotides: 7. In nucleotides, the CDR3 is TGTGCCATCAGCACAGGGGGCGCGGAGTACGAGCAGTACTTC. It yields the protein CAISTGGAEYEQYF.

V is TRBV27 and J is TRBJ2-2; 7 nucleotides align to TRBD1. CDR1 is MNHEY and CDR2 is SMNVEV in the germline V gene (reference sequence). The CDR3 runs to 17 residues. Germline trimming cut 4 bases from V and 0 bases from J; bases unmatched to any gene: 8. The CDR3 DNA follows: TGTGCCAGCAGTTGGAGTTCAGGGGGTCCGAACACCGGGGAGCTGTTTTTT. It specifies CASSWSSGGPNTGELFF.

V is TRBV28 and J is TRBJ2-7, with a weak D call TRBD2 (6 bases). Germline V gene data show CDR1 as MDHEN and CDR2 as SYDVKM. Trimming removed 7 bases at V and 4 bases at J, with 14 bases between. CDR3 length equals 13 residues. CDR3 in amino acids: CASIHGRRYEQYF. DNA for the CDR3: TGTGCCAGCATACACGGGAGAAGATACGAGCAGTACTTC.

This clone was counted a single time. The CDR3: CASSEGMVGADTQYF. The CDR3 DNA reads as TGTGCCAGCAGCGAGGGGATGGTGGGGGCGGATACGCAGTATTTT. The chain carries TRBV9 and TRBJ2-3; tentatively, D is TRBD1 (6 bases). V was clipped by 3 bases and J by 6 bases, with 17 bases between them. The CDR3 runs to 15 residues. Germline V gene data show CDR1 as SGDLS and CDR2 as YYNGEE.

CDR3 nucleotides: TGTGCCAGCAGTTCCCCGGGTCTATACGAGCAGTACTTC. Translating it yields CASSSPGLYEQYF. V gene TRBV12-3 or TRBV12-4 combines with J gene TRBJ2-7, with D hard to call. V was cut by 4 bases and J by 4 bases, with 11 bases left in between. The CDR3 runs 13 residues.

The V gene is TRBV4-2, the J gene TRBJ1-4; D is unclear. The CDR3 consists of 15 residues. Deletions cut 2 bases from V and 0 bases from J, with 7 bases between. Per germline, CDR1 LGHNA and CDR2 YNFKEQ. This CDR3 is CASSQWAATNEKLFF. CDR3 nucleotides: TGTGCCAGCAGCCAATGGGCTGCAACTAATGAAAAACTGTTTTTT.

The CDR3 nucleotides are TGTGCCAGCAGCTTAGCGGGGCGGTACAATGAGCAGTTCTTC. It translates to CASSLAGRYNEQFF. V gene TRBV5-4 combines with J gene TRBJ2-1, with 7 positions matching TRBD2. This CDR3 is 14 amino acids long. Looked up from germline, CDR1 is SGHNT and CDR2 is YYREEE (reference sequence). The ends lost 2 bases at V and 4 bases at J; junction bases unmatched: 3. The entire variable domain, with the rest obtained from reference TRBV5-4 and TRBJ2-1, is as follows: ETGVTQSPTHLIKTRGQQVTLRCSSQSGHNTVSWYQQALGQGPQFIFQYYREEENGRGNFPPRFSGLQFPNYSSELNVNALELDDSALYLCASSLAGRYNEQFFGPGTRLTVL.